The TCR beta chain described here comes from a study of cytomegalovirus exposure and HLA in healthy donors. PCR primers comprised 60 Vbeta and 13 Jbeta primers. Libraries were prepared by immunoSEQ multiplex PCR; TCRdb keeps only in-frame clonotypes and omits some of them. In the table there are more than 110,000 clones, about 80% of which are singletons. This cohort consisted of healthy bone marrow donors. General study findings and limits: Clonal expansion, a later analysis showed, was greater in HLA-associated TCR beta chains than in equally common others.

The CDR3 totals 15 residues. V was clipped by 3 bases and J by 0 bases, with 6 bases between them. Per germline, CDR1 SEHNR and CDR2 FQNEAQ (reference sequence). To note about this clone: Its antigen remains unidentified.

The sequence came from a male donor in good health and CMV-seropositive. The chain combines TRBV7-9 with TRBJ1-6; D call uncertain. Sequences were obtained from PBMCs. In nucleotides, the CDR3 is TGTGCCAGCAGCTTGGGGAGCTCCTATAATTCACCCCTCCACTTT. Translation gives CASSLGSSYNSPLHF.